This T cell receptor beta chain was documented in a study of blood T cells in healthy people across ages. Together with a sample-barcoded 5' primer, a J-beta primer mix was included in a second PCR lasting roughly 6 to 12 cycles. TCRdb ran MiXCR on the 5' RACE reads and lists one entry per CDR3 protein. Of 1.5 million to 2 million distinct CDR3 sequences listed, 30% to 40% are singletons. Germline CDR1 is SNHLY and CDR2 is FYNNEI. CDR3 length: 13 residues. Trimming pared 8 bases from V and 7 bases from J, leaving 12 bases between. The receptor comes from a human donor in good health. This chain connects TRBV2 to TRBJ1-6; tentatively, D is TRBD1 (6 bases). Sequenced material: blood. The CDR3 nucleotides are TGTGCCAGCCACAGGGTCAGGAATTCACCCCTCCACTTT. Its translation is CASHRVRNSPLHF.